This T cell receptor beta chain emerged from a study of blood T cell repertoires in COVID-19. Study-level background: T cells, B-cell-depleted T cells, or PBMCs provided the cDNA or gDNA that served as material.

Source study methods: From reference gene primer amplification, estimates of nucleated cell counts were derived. Generated by immunoSEQ multiplex PCR, the TCRdb table keeps only in-frame clones and is missing some. That table is the source of V, J and clone size, and D and trimming were worked out from the DNA. The sample includes more than 150,000 clones, about 88% of them seen just once. V shed 7 bases, J shed 7 bases, and the junction held 5 bases outside the gene matches. Germline V gene sequence: CDR1 LNHDA, CDR2 SQIVND (reference sequence). The CDR3 extends over 13 amino acids. The sample consisted of peripheral blood. This sequence was found in a man aged 25 to 40 with active or convalescent COVID-19. The genes are TRBV19 and TRBJ1-5; TRBD1 agrees at 9 bases. This chain's CDR3 is CASTITGGQPQHF. The DNA of the CDR3 is TGTGCCAGTACCATCACAGGGGGCCAGCCCCAGCATTTT.